The 5 T cell receptor beta chains below all came from one sample that was sequenced in a study of T-cell reconstitution after alpha-beta-depleted transplantation in children. Construction of the TCRbeta library involved unique molecular identifiers. TCRdb itself ran the PCR reads through MiXCR, one entry per CDR3 protein. This repertoire shows fewer than 150,000 distinct CDR3 sequences, roughly 9% found once; its top ten account for 20% to 30%. The specimen was PBMCs, mostly from graft donor cells, collected 180 days after TCRalphabeta/CD19-depleted stem cell transplant. All receptors derive from a girl under two years old who had a stem cell transplant for combined immunodeficiency, so the T cells may come from the graft donor.

In nucleotides, the CDR3 is TGTGCCAGCAGCTTAGTACAGGGGGTCCAAGAGACCCAGTACTTC. Amino acids: CASSLVQGVQETQYF. The V call is TRBV7-2, the J call TRBJ2-5; 8 nucleotides match TRBD1. This CDR3 contains 15 residues. V gave up 1 base and J gave up 1 base; unmatched junction bases: 2. CDR1 and CDR2 (germline): SGHTA, FQGNSA. Using reference TRBV7-2 and TRBJ2-5 for the parts outside the CDR3, the full variable domain is GAGVSQSPSNKVTEKGKDVELRCDPISGHTALYWYRQSLGQGLEFLIYFQGNSAPDKSGLPSDRFSAERTGGSVSTLTIQRTQQEDSAVYLCASSLVQGVQETQYFGPGTRLLVL.

The J gene is TRBJ2-3, the V gene TRBV7-2, with TRBD2 matching 10 bases. V dropped 5 bases and J dropped 4; count of bases not matched to a gene: 9. The CDR3 sequence is 16 residues long. CDR1 is SGHTA, CDR2 FQGNSA, per germline. DNA for the CDR3: TGTGCCAGCAGCGCAAAGGCTAGCGGGAGCGCAGATACGCAGTATTTT. This codes for CASSAKASGSADTQYF. Full variable domain (outside the CDR3, taken from reference TRBV7-2 and TRBJ2-3): GAGVSQSPSNKVTEKGKDVELRCDPISGHTALYWYRQSLGQGLEFLIYFQGNSAPDKSGLPSDRFSAERTGGSVSTLTIQRTQQEDSAVYLCASSAKASGSADTQYFGPGTRLTVL.

In nucleotides, the CDR3 is TGTGCCAGCAGTTACGACCTCTCCTACAATGAGCAGTTCTTC. It yields the protein CASSYDLSYNEQFF. J is TRBJ2-1 and V is TRBV6-5, with D uncertain. CDR1 is MNHEY and CDR2 is SVGAGI in the germline V gene. Between the trimmed V and J ends, which lost 2 bases and 0 bases, there was a span of 5 bases. The CDR3 contains 14 residues.

This clonotype was counted only a few times. The chain employs TRBV6-2 or TRBV6-3 and TRBJ2-5, with D possibly called TRBD1 or TRBD2 (5 bases each). Deletions cut 7 bases from V and 5 bases from J, with 11 bases between. The V gene's germline CDR1 is MNHEY and CDR2 SVGEGT. The CDR3 is made up of 12 amino acids. The CDR3 DNA sequence: TGTGCCAGCATGGGGGTAGGCGAGACCCAGTACTTC. Its translation: CASMGVGETQYF.

A few counts support this clonotype. J is TRBJ2-2 and V is TRBV7-2; weak D call: TRBD2 (6 bases). Germline CDR1 SGHTA, CDR2 FQGNSA. The CDR3 spans 18 residues. Trimming pared 2 bases from V and 1 base from J, leaving 17 bases between. The CDR3 sequence: CASSLWRTIPLNTGELFF. In DNA, the CDR3 is TGTGCCAGCAGCTTATGGCGGACTATTCCACTGAACACCGGGGAGCTGTTTTTT.